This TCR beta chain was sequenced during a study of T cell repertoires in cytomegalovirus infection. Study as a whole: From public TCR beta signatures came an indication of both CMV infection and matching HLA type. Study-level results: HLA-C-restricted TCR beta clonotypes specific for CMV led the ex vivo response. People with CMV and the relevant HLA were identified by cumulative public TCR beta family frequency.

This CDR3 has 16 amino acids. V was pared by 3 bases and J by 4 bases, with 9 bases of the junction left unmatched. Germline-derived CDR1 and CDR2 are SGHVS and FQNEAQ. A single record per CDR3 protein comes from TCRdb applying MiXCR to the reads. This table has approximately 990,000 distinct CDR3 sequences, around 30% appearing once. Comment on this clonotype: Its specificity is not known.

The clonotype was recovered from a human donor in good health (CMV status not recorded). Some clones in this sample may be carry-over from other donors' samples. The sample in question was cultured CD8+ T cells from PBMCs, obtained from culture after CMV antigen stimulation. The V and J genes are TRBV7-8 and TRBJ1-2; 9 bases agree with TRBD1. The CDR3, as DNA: TGTGCCAGCAGCTTGCCTGAGACAGGGGGAAGCTATGGCTACACCTTC. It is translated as CASSLPETGGSYGYTF.